The TCR beta chain under discussion was sequenced for a study of beta chain features in type 1 diabetes. Regarding the study as a whole: It was not settled here whether HLA type affects TCRB rearrangement. Sequencing from cDNA could over-represent high-TCR-expressing cells. Type 1 diabetes patients had fewer VDJ junction insertions and more deletions.

cDNA synthesis used the whole RNA isolate, giving expressed TCRB sequences. Assay: immunoSEQ multiplex PCR; the TCRdb copy retains only in-frame clones and omits some. Altogether about 250,000 clones are present, 13% to 15% being singletons, with the ten largest covering around 0.03%. As to this clone: Its matching antigen is unknown.

Germline V gene lookup returns CDR1 KGHSH and CDR2 LQKENI. The CDR3 spans 13 residues. V dropped 6 bases and J dropped 7 bases, with 13 bases sitting between them. It was one heparinised blood draw, averaging about 120 mL, that each donor gave. The V and J genes are TRBV18 and TRBJ1-5; D call uncertain. The origin of this receptor is a woman in her 40s in good health. The specimen was naive CD4+ T cells from blood. DNA for the CDR3: TGTGCCAGCTCGCGCGGTAGCGGACAGCCCCAGCATTTT. Encoded protein: CASSRGSGQPQHF.